This TCR beta chain derives from a study of blood T cells in healthy people across ages. Findings and limits, study-wide: From one million sequenced T cells, diversity estimates were lower bounds. Relative to aged donors, long-lived donors carried more naive CD4+ cells and displayed higher diversity.

No fewer than 6 million PBMCs went into each sample. The CDR3 extends over 16 amino acids. Trimming took off 7 bases at V and 5 bases at J, with 24 bases between the two ends. The germline gives CDR1 SGDLS, CDR2 YYNGEE. Using a J-beta primer mix together with a sample-barcoded 5' primer, a second PCR was run for roughly 6 to 11 cycles. Via MiXCR, TCRdb re-called the 5' RACE reads, giving one row per CDR3 protein. The sample records fewer than 2,000,000 distinct CDR3 sequences, almost 35% being singletons. Points on this clonotype: Its target is not known.

The sequencing sample was made of blood. This chain links TRBV9 with TRBJ1-2; D is ambiguous. The origin of this receptor is a woman aged 25-40 years in good health. CDR3 DNA: TGTGCCAGCTCCTCGTCCCGTCAGAAGAGGTTGTATGGCTACACCTTC. This sequence encodes CASSSSRQKRLYGYTF.